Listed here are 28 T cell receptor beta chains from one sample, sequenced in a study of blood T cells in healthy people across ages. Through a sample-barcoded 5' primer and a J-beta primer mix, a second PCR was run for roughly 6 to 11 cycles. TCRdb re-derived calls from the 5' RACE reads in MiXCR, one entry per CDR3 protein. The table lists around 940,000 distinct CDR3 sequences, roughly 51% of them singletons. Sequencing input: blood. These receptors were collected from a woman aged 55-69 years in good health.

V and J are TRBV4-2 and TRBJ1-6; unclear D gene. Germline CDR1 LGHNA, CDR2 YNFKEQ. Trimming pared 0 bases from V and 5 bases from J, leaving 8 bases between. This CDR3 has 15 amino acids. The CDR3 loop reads CASSQDDNDNSPLHF. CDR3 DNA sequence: TGTGCCAGCAGCCAAGATGACAACGATAATTCACCCCTCCACTTT.

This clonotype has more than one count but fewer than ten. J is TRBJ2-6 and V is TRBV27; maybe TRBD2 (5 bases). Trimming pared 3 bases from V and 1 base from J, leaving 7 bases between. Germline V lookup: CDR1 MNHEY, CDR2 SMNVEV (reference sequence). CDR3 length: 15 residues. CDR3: CASSFWESGANVLTF. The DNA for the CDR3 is TGTGCCAGCAGTTTTTGGGAGTCTGGGGCCAACGTCCTGACTTTC.

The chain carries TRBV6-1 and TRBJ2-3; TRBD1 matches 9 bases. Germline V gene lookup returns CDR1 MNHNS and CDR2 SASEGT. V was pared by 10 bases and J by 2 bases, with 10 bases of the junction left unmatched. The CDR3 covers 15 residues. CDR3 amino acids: CATRKDRGLTDTQYF. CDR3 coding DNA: TGTGCCACACGAAAGGACAGGGGACTCACAGATACGCAGTATTTT.

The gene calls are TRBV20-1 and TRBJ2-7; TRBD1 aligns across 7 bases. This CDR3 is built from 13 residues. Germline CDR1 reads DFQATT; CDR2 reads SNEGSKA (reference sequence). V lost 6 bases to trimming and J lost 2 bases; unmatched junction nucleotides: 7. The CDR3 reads CSATRQGPYEQYF. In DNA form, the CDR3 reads TGCAGTGCAACAAGACAGGGACCCTACGAGCAGTACTTC.

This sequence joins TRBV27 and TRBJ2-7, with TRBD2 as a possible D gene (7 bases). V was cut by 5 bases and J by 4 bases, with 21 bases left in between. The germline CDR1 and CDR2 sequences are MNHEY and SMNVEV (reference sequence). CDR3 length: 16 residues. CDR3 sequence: CASSPGPRGGGYEQYF. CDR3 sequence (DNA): TGTGCCAGCAGTCCTGGCCCTAGGGGGGGAGGATACGAGCAGTACTTC.

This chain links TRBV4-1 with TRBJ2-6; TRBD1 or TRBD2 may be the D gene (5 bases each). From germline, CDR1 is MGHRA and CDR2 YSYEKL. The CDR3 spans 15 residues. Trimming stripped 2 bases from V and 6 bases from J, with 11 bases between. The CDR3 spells CASSQKGREANVLTF. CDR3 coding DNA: TGCGCCAGCAGCCAAAAGGGGAGAGAGGCCAACGTCCTGACTTTC.

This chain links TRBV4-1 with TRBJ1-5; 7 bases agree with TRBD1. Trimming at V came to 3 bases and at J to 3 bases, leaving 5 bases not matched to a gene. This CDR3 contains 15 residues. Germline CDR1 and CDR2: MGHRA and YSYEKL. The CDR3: CASSHGRGFNQPQHF. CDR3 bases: TGCGCCAGCAGCCATGGCAGGGGGTTCAATCAGCCCCAGCATTTT.

The CDR3 region has the DNA TGTGCCAGCTCACCGGGACAGGGGGTGCGGGATACGCAGTATTTT. Translation gives CASSPGQGVRDTQYF. The rearrangement uses TRBV18 and TRBJ2-3; 11 bases match TRBD1. Trimming cost V 3 bases and J 6 bases; bases outside gene matches: 5. Per the germline V gene, CDR1 is KGHSH and CDR2 is LQKENI. This CDR3 is built from 15 residues.

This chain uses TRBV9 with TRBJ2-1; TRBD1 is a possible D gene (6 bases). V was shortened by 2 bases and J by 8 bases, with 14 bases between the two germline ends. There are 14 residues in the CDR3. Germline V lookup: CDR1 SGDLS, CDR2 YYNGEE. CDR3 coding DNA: TGTGCCAGCAGCGTCCTCACAGGGATCGATGAGCAGTTCTTC. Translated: CASSVLTGIDEQFF. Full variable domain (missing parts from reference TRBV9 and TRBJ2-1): DSGVTQTPKHLITATGQRVTLRCSPRSGDLSVYWYQQSLDQGLQFLIQYYNGEERAKGNILERFSAQQFPDLHSELNLSSLELGDSALYFCASSVLTGIDEQFFGPGTRLTVL.

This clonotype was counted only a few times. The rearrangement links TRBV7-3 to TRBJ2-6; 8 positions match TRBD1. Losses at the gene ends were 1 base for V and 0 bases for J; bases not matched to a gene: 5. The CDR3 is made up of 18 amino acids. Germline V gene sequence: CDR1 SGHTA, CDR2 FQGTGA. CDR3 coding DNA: TGTGCCAGCAGCTTAAGGACAGGGCGCAGCTCTGGGGCCAACGTCCTGACTTTC. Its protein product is CASSLRTGRSSGANVLTF.

The chain's CDR3 is CASSQLQGFTEAFF. The CDR3 region has the DNA TGCGCCAGCAGCCAGTTACAGGGTTTTACTGAAGCTTTCTTT. V gene TRBV4-3 combines with J gene TRBJ1-1, with D maybe TRBD1 (6 bases). Germline V gene lookup returns CDR1 LGHNA and CDR2 YSLEER. Trimming cost V 3 bases and J 5 bases, with 13 bases left between them. The CDR3 loop spans 14 amino acids.

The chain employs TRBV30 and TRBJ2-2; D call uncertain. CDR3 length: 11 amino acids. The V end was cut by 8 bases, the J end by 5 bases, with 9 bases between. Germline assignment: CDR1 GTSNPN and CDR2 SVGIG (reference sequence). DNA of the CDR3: TGTGCCGGCGGTCAGACCGGGGAGCTGTTTTTT. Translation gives CAGGQTGELFF. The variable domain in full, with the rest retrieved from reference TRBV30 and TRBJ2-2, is SQTIHQWPATLVQPVGSPLSLECTVEGTSNPNLYWYRQAAGRGLQLLFYSVGIGQISSEVPQNLSASRPQDRQFILSSKKLLLSDSGFYLCAGGQTGELFFGEGSRLTVL.

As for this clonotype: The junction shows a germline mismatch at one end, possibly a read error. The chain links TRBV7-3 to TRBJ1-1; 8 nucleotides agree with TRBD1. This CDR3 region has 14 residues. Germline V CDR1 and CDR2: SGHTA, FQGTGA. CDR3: CASSIQGENTEAFF. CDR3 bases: TGTGCCAGCAGCATACAGGGGGAGAACACTGAGGCTTTCTTT.

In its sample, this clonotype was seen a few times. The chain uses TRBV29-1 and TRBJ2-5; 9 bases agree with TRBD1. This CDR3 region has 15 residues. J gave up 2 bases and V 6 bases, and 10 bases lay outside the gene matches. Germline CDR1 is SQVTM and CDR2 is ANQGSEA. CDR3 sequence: CSVNILGQGQETQYF. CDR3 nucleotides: TGCAGCGTGAACATTCTGGGACAGGGACAAGAGACCCAGTACTTC.

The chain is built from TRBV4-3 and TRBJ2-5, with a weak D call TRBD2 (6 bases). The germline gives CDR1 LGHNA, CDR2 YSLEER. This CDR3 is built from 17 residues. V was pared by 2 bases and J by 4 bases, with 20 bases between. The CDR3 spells CASSQSLSGRSRETQYF. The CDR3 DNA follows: TGCGCCAGCAGCCAATCTCTCTCTGGGAGGAGTCGAGAGACCCAGTACTTC.

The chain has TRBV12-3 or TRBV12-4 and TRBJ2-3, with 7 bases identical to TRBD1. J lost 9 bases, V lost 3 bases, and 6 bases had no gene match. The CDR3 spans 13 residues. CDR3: CASSFLGGPTQYF. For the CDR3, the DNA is TGTGCCAGCAGTTTTTTAGGGGGCCCAACGCAGTATTTT.

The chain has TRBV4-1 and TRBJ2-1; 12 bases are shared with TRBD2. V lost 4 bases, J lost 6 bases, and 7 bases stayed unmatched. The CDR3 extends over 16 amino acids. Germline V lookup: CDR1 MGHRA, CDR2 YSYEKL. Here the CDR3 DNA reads TGCGCCAGCAGCCCCATACTACTAGCGGGAGGCAATGAGCAGTTCTTC. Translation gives CASSPILLAGGNEQFF.

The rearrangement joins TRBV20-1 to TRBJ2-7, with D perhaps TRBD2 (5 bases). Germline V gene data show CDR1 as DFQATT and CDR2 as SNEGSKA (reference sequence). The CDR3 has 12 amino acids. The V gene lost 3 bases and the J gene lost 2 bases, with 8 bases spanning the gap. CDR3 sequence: CSARWGAYEQYF. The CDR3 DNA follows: TGCAGTGCTAGGTGGGGAGCCTACGAGCAGTACTTC.

The CDR3 loop reads CASGVARGEQYF. In DNA form, the CDR3 reads TGTGCCAGCGGAGTAGCGCGGGGCGAGCAGTACTTC. This chain joins TRBV6-5 and TRBJ2-7, with a tentative D call TRBD2 (6 bases). This CDR3 has 12 amino acids. Trimming cost V 8 bases and J 6 bases, with 14 bases left between them. In germline, CDR1 is MNHEY, CDR2 SVGAGI.

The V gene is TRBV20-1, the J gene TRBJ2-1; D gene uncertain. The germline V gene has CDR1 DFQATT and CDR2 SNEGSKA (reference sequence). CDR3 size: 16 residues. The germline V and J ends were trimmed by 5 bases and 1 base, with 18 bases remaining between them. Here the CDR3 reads CSAPPIWASSYNEQFF. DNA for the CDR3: TGCAGTGCTCCCCCTATTTGGGCTTCTTCCTACAATGAGCAGTTCTTC.

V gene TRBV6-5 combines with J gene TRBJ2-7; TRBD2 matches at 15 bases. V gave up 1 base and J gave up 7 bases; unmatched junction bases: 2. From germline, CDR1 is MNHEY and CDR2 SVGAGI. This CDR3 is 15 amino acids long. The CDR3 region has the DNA TGTGCCAGCAGTTACTATGGACTAGCGGGAGGGGAGCAGTACTTC. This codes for CASSYYGLAGGEQYF.

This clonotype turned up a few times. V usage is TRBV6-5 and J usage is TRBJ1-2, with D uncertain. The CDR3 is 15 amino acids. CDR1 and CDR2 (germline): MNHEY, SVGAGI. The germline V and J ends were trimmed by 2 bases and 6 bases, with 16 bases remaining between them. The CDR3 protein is CASSYRSPSRHGYTF. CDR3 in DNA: TGTGCCAGCAGTTACCGCTCTCCGAGCAGGCATGGCTACACCTTC.

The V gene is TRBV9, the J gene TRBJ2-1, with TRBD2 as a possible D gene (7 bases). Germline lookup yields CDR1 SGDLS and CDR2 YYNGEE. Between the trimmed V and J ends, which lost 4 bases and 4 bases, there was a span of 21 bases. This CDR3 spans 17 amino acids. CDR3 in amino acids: CASSLTGGQGLYNEQFF. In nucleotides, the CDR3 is TGTGCCAGCAGCCTTACGGGGGGCCAGGGGCTATACAATGAGCAGTTCTTC. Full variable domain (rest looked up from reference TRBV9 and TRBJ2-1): DSGVTQTPKHLITATGQRVTLRCSPRSGDLSVYWYQQSLDQGLQFLIQYYNGEERAKGNILERFSAQQFPDLHSELNLSSLELGDSALYFCASSLTGGQGLYNEQFFGPGTRLTVL.

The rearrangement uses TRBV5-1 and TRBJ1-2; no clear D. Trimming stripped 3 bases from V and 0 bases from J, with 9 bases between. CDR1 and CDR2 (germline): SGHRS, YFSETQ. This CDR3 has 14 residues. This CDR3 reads CASSCSETNYGYTF. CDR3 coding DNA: TGCGCCAGCAGCTGTAGTGAGACTAACTATGGCTACACCTTC.

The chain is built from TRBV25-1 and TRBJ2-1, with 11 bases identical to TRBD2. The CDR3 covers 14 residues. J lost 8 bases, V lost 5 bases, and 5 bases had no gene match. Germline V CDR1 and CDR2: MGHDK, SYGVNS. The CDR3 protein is CASSSTSGRYEQFF. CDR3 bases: TGTGCCAGCAGTAGCACTAGCGGGAGATATGAGCAGTTCTTC.

As DNA, the CDR3 is TGCAGTGCCAGGACTAGCGGGAGGAGCACAGATACGCAGTATTTT. Its translation is CSARTSGRSTDTQYF. The rearrangement uses TRBV20-1 and TRBJ2-3, with TRBD2 identical over 14 bases. The CDR3 contains 15 residues. Germline V gene data show CDR1 as DFQATT and CDR2 as SNEGSKA (reference sequence). V dropped 6 bases and J dropped 0; count of bases not matched to a gene: 2.

CDR3 residues: CASTLGASGVRPGELFF. The DNA for the CDR3 is TGTGCCAGCACCCTTGGGGCTAGCGGGGTACGGCCCGGGGAGCTGTTTTTT. This rearrangement joins TRBV28 to TRBJ2-2, with TRBD2 identical over 9 bases. The V gene end was trimmed by 7 bases and the J gene end by 6 bases; junction bases not matched to a gene: 15. The germline gives CDR1 MDHEN, CDR2 SYDVKM. CDR3 size: 17 residues. Full variable domain (missing parts from reference TRBV28 and TRBJ2-2): DVKVTQSSRYLVKRTGEKVFLECVQDMDHENMFWYRQDPGLGLRLIYFSYDVKMKEKGDIPEGYSVSREKKERFSLILESASTNQTSMYLCASTLGASGVRPGELFFGEGSRLTVL.

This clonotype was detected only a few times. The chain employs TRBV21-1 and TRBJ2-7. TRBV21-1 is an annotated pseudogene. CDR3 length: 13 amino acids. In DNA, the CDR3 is TGTGCCAGCAGCAAAGATACGGTCTACGAGCAGTACTTC. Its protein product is CASSKDTVYEQYF.